Sequencing of this T cell receptor (beta chain) was carried out in a study of T cell changes during pregnancy in multiple sclerosis. Turning to this clone: A read error may account for a junction end that differs from germline.

Generated by immunoSEQ multiplex PCR, the TCRdb table keeps only in-frame clones and is missing some. Of about 46,000 clones in the sample, around 93% were seen once. The receptor's source is a female donor with multiple sclerosis, enrolled in a pregnancy study. The sample in question was CD8+ T cells from peripheral blood mononuclear cells, obtained in the first trimester of pregnancy.

The CDR3 nucleotides are TGTGCCAGCAGCCCTAGTGGGACAGGTTTATTACTTCGGTTC. Protein sequence: CASSPSGTGLLLRF. The chain combines TRBV11-2 with TRBJ1-2, with 8 positions matching TRBD1. CDR3 length equals 14 residues. CDR1 is SGHAT and CDR2 is FQNNGV in the germline V gene.